This T cell receptor beta chain was profiled in a study of T cell repertoires in cytomegalovirus infection. For the study at large: Matching HLA type, along with CMV infection, was indicated by public TCR beta signatures.

TCRdb re-derived calls from the reads in MiXCR, one entry per CDR3 protein. The repertoire consists of 110,000 to 150,000 distinct CDR3 sequences, with roughly 6% occurring once and the leading ten covering under 20%. This clonotype appeared many times. Its cognate antigen is unknown. Study conclusions and caveats: HLA-C-restricted, CMV-specific TCR beta clonotypes were dominant ex vivo.

The sequencing sample was made of PBMCs. The sequence derives from a human donor in good health (CMV status not recorded). Some clones in this sample may be carry-over from other donors' samples.

In DNA form, the CDR3 reads TGTGCCAGCAGCCCAGGACAGGGGGCGCGTACCGAGCAGTACTTC. It is translated as CASSPGQGARTEQYF. This chain links TRBV7-2 with TRBJ2-7, with 11 bases lining up with TRBD1. V was clipped by 5 bases and J by 6 bases; unmatched bases: 9. From germline, CDR1 is SGHTA and CDR2 FQGNSA. The CDR3 loop spans 15 amino acids.